The sample holds one count of the clone carrying this T cell receptor (beta chain). Its antigen is unknown. This specimen comes from a study of shared clonotypes between healthy human individuals. Study at large: The study used three CD4 naive, three CD4 memory, two CD8 naive and one CD8 memory plate per donor. Study-wide points: In general, naive subsets displayed greater estimated richness than memory subsets did.

Replicate PCRs from sorted subsets contained around 190 ng DNA, which is around 29,000 T cell genomes. Per the original methods: Filtering differed for immunoSEQ, which gave only junction sequences without quality scores. Produced via immunoSEQ multiplex PCR; TCRdb's table is partial and in-frame only. The V and J calls and the clone size are those of that table, but D and trimming were determined from the DNA. The sample yields 2 million to 2.5 million clones, approximately 94% seen once. CDR3 size: 12 residues. From germline, CDR1 is SQVTM and CDR2 ANQGSEA. Trimming removed 2 bases at V and 2 bases at J, with 7 bases between.

This sequence joins TRBV29-1 and TRBJ2-7; tentative D call: TRBD1 (5 bases). The clonotype was recovered from a man younger than 35 in good health. What was sequenced was naive CD4+ T cells sorted from blood. The subset denotes: CD45RA+ positively selected. The CDR3 nucleotides read TGCAGCGTTGAAAGGGGTACCTACGAGCAGTACTTC. This codes for CSVERGTYEQYF.